These 20 T cell receptor beta chains originate from one sample sequenced in a study of blood T cells in healthy people across ages. Next came a second PCR, run for 7 to 11 cycles, which used a sample-barcoded 5' primer along with a J-beta primer mix. TCRdb analysed the 5' RACE reads with MiXCR anew, one entry per CDR3 protein. This repertoire shows roughly 1,700,000 distinct CDR3 sequences, about 28% found once; its top ten account for more than 6%. The sample comprised blood. The receptors stem from a woman in her 30s in good health.

This clonotype was detected only a few times. This chain links TRBV15 with TRBJ2-1; D is unresolved. Germline-derived CDR1 and CDR2 are LNHNV and YYDKDF (reference sequence). The CDR3 extends over 16 amino acids. V lost 0 bases to trimming and J lost 5 bases, with 14 bases between them. The chain's CDR3 is CATSRDRTAPHNEQFF. The CDR3 DNA is TGTGCCACCAGCAGAGATCGGACGGCACCCCACAATGAGCAGTTCTTC.

The sample holds a few counts of this clonotype. This chain uses TRBV20-1 with TRBJ2-7; D gene uncertain. Germline V CDR1 and CDR2: DFQATT, SNEGSKA (reference sequence). The ends were cut back, 1 base at V and 0 bases at J, with 7 bases in the middle. The CDR3 loop spans 13 amino acids. CDR3 in DNA: TGCAGTGCTAGAGGGGGAACCTCCTACGAGCAGTACTTC. This codes for CSARGGTSYEQYF.

This clonotype has more than one count but fewer than ten. This chain links TRBV5-5 with TRBJ1-2, with D possibly matching TRBD1 (6 bases). CDR1 is SGHKS and CDR2 is YYEKEE in the germline V gene (reference sequence). V lost 0 bases and J lost 4, with 19 bases in between. The CDR3 totals 17 residues. CDR3: CASSLGARQERVYGYTF. For the CDR3, the DNA is TGTGCCAGCAGCTTGGGGGCAAGACAGGAGAGGGTCTATGGCTACACCTTC.

This sequence joins TRBV7-2 and TRBJ2-3; TRBD2 agrees at 7 bases. Germline V gives CDR1 SGHTA, CDR2 FQGNSA. CDR3 size: 13 residues. Trimming at V came to 5 bases and at J to 10 bases, leaving 9 bases not matched to a gene. CDR3 protein: CASSAGRFGAQYF. DNA for the CDR3: TGTGCCAGCAGCGCCGGGAGGTTCGGGGCGCAGTATTTT.

The rearrangement links TRBV7-2 to TRBJ2-7, with a weak D call TRBD2 (6 bases). Trimming took 2 bases from V and 5 from J, leaving 16 bases between them. Per the germline V gene, CDR1 is SGHTA and CDR2 is FQGNSA. There are 15 residues in the CDR3. The CDR3 is CASSLRGMAWDEQYF. CDR3 bases: TGTGCCAGCAGCTTACGGGGGATGGCCTGGGACGAGCAGTACTTC.

This clonotype occurred once. Lacking the conserved final phenylalanine or tryptophan, this CDR3 likely reflects a read error. This sequence joins TRBV3-1 and TRBJ2-5; no definite D call. The CDR3 is made up of 13 amino acids. The V end was cut by 6 bases, the J end by 5 bases, with 13 bases between. Germline-derived CDR1 and CDR2 are LGHDT and YNNKEL (reference sequence). The CDR3 DNA follows: TGTGCCAGCAGGTTAGGGCCAGTTGAGACCCAGTACTGC. Protein sequence: CASRLGPVETQYC.

The J gene is TRBJ2-1, the V gene TRBV7-2; 7 nucleotides match TRBD2. This CDR3 region has 18 residues. Germline CDR1 and CDR2: SGHTA and FQGNSA. Trimming took 2 bases from V and 7 from J; bases not matched to a gene: 17. The CDR3 DNA is TGTGCCAGCAGCTTACGGGGCCCGGGGGGAGTGGGGTTGAATGAGCAGTTCTTC. Its protein product is CASSLRGPGGVGLNEQFF.

J is TRBJ2-7 and V is TRBV9; tentatively, D is TRBD2 (7 bases). The end of the DNA is better explained by TRBJ2-5, so the J call may be wrong. The CDR3 consists of 14 residues. Germline V gives CDR1 SGDLS, CDR2 YYNGEE. Here the CDR3 reads CASSVGGGGETQYF. CDR3 in DNA: TGTGCCAGCAGCGTAGGGGGGGGCGGAGAGACCCAGTACTTC.

Turning to this clonotype: A read error may be the cause here, since a much bigger clone is one base away. The J gene is TRBJ2-1, the V gene TRBV2, with no clear D. Per the germline V gene, CDR1 is SNHLY and CDR2 is FYNNEI. The CDR3 has 16 residues. V dropped 5 bases and J dropped 13 bases, with 27 bases sitting between them. CDR3 nucleotide sequence: TGTGCCAGCAGTCCCCTTTACCAGATGGGGTCAGAGACCCAGTTCTTC. Its translation is CASSPLYQMGSETQFF.

This clonotype has only a few counts. The chain employs TRBV3-1 and TRBJ2-2, with TRBD2 matching over 8 bases. With V trimmed by 4 bases and J by 2 bases, 6 bases remained unmatched. Germline V gene data show CDR1 as LGHDT and CDR2 as YNNKEL (reference sequence). This CDR3 is 16 amino acids long. The CDR3 bases are TGTGCCAGCAGCCCTGTAGCGGGGCTTAACACCGGGGAGCTGTTTTTT. Encoded protein: CASSPVAGLNTGELFF.

This clonotype was counted between two and nine times. V and J are TRBV30 and TRBJ2-7; D is perhaps TRBD1 (6 bases). Per germline, CDR1 GTSNPN and CDR2 SVGIG (reference sequence). This CDR3 is 12 amino acids long. V was pared by 5 bases and J by 2 bases, with 10 bases between. The chain's CDR3 is CAWGPGAYEQYF. The CDR3 bases are TGTGCCTGGGGGCCAGGGGCCTACGAGCAGTACTTC.

This clonotype was counted between two and nine times. The J gene is TRBJ2-3, the V gene TRBV7-2, with TRBD1 identical over 7 bases. The CDR3 is 13 amino acids. V lost 7 bases to trimming and J lost 6 bases; unmatched junction nucleotides: 7. CDR1 is SGHTA and CDR2 is FQGNSA in the germline V gene. This CDR3 is CASTLRGPDTQYF. The CDR3 DNA reads as TGTGCCAGCACCTTGAGGGGGCCGGATACGCAGTATTTT.

The V call is TRBV4-1, the J call TRBJ1-1; 11 bases match TRBD1. The CDR3 has 16 residues. Unmatched junction bases numbered 4, after V lost 4 bases and J lost 0 bases. Germline CDR1 reads MGHRA; CDR2 reads YSYEKL. CDR3 bases: TGCGCCAGCAGCCCGGGACAGGGGGGGGTGAACACTGAAGCTTTCTTT. It specifies CASSPGQGGVNTEAFF.

The rearrangement uses TRBV28 and TRBJ2-1; D might be TRBD2 (7 bases). Deletions cut 2 bases from V and 6 bases from J, with 11 bases between. The CDR3 extends over 14 amino acids. The germline gives CDR1 MDHEN, CDR2 SYDVKM. CDR3 sequence reads: CASSLGGDINEQFF. The DNA of the CDR3 is TGTGCCAGCAGTTTAGGGGGGGACATCAATGAGCAGTTCTTC. Using reference TRBV28 and TRBJ2-1 for the parts outside the CDR3, the full variable domain is DVKVTQSSRYLVKRTGEKVFLECVQDMDHENMFWYRQDPGLGLRLIYFSYDVKMKEKGDIPEGYSVSREKKERFSLILESASTNQTSMYLCASSLGGDINEQFFGPGTRLTVL.

This clonotype was detected a few times. The V call is TRBV25-1, the J call TRBJ2-5; 10 bases are a match to TRBD1. The CDR3 extends over 16 amino acids. Germline CDR1 and CDR2: MGHDK and SYGVNS. Unmatched junction bases numbered 9, after V lost 3 bases and J lost 5 bases. The CDR3, as DNA: TGTGCCAGCAGTGATCCCCCGGGACAGGGGAGGGAGACCCAGTACTTC. Its protein product is CASSDPPGQGRETQYF.

This clonotype was counted only a few times. The genes are TRBV6-6 and TRBJ1-5; D perhaps matches TRBD1 (5 bases). Trimming pared 6 bases from V and 3 bases from J, leaving 12 bases between. This CDR3 is 14 amino acids long. The germline V gene has CDR1 MNHNY and CDR2 SVGAGI (reference sequence). The CDR3 is CASRSGGHNQPQHF. The DNA for the CDR3 is TGTGCCAGCAGGTCCGGCGGACACAATCAGCCCCAGCATTTT.

The chain combines TRBV28 with TRBJ1-2, with TRBD1 identical over 9 bases. This CDR3 region has 16 residues. Per the germline V gene, CDR1 is MDHEN and CDR2 is SYDVKM. V lost 2 bases and J lost 8; bases outside the gene matches: 12. CDR3 sequence (DNA): TGTGCCAGCAGTTTACTCCAGCCCAGGACAGGGGAAGGCTACACCTTC. Its translation is CASSLLQPRTGEGYTF.

This clonotype was seen a few times. The CDR3: CATSDGAGGYEQYF. The CDR3 DNA is TGTGCCACCAGTGATGGCGCTGGGGGCTACGAGCAGTACTTC. The V gene is TRBV24-1, the J gene TRBJ2-7, with D perhaps matching TRBD1 or TRBD2 (5 bases each). Trimming pared 3 bases from V and 3 bases from J, leaving 11 bases between. CDR3 size: 14 residues. The germline V gene encodes CDR1 KGHDR and CDR2 SFDVKD.

The genes are TRBV7-3 and TRBJ2-3; weak D call: TRBD2 (7 bases). V lost 5 bases, J lost 1 base, and 16 bases lay in between. The CDR3 runs to 16 residues. Per germline, CDR1 SGHTA and CDR2 FQGTGA. This CDR3 is CASSARGGAGTDTQYF. As DNA, the CDR3 is TGTGCCAGCAGCGCCAGGGGAGGGGCGGGCACAGATACGCAGTATTTT.

The table lists this clonotype with many counts. The V call is TRBV29-1, the J call TRBJ2-4; possible D gene TRBD1, 5 bases. The CDR3 has 15 amino acids. V dropped 0 bases and J dropped 0 bases, with 9 bases sitting between them. Germline lookup yields CDR1 SQVTM and CDR2 ANQGSEA. CDR3 sequence reads: CSVEDRALAKNIQYF. The CDR3 DNA reads TGCAGCGTTGAAGACAGGGCCCTAGCCAAAAACATTCAGTACTTC. Full variable domain (missing parts from reference TRBV29-1 and TRBJ2-4): SAVISQKPSRDICQRGTSLTIQCQVDSQVTMMFWYRQQPGQSLTLIATANQGSEATYESGFVIDKFPISRPNLTFSTLTVSNMSPEDSSIYLCSVEDRALAKNIQYFGAGTRLSVL.